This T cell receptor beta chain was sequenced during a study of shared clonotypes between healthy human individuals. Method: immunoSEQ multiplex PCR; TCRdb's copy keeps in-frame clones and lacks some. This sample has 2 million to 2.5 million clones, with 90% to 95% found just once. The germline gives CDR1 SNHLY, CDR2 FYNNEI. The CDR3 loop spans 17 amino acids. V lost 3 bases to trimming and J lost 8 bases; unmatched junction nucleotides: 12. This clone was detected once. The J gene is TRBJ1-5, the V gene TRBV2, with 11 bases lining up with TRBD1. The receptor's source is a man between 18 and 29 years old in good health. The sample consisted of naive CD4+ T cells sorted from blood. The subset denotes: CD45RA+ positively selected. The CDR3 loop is CASSEGQGELEGEPQHF. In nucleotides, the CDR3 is TGTGCCAGCAGTGAGGGACAGGGGGAACTTGAGGGGGAGCCCCAGCATTTT.